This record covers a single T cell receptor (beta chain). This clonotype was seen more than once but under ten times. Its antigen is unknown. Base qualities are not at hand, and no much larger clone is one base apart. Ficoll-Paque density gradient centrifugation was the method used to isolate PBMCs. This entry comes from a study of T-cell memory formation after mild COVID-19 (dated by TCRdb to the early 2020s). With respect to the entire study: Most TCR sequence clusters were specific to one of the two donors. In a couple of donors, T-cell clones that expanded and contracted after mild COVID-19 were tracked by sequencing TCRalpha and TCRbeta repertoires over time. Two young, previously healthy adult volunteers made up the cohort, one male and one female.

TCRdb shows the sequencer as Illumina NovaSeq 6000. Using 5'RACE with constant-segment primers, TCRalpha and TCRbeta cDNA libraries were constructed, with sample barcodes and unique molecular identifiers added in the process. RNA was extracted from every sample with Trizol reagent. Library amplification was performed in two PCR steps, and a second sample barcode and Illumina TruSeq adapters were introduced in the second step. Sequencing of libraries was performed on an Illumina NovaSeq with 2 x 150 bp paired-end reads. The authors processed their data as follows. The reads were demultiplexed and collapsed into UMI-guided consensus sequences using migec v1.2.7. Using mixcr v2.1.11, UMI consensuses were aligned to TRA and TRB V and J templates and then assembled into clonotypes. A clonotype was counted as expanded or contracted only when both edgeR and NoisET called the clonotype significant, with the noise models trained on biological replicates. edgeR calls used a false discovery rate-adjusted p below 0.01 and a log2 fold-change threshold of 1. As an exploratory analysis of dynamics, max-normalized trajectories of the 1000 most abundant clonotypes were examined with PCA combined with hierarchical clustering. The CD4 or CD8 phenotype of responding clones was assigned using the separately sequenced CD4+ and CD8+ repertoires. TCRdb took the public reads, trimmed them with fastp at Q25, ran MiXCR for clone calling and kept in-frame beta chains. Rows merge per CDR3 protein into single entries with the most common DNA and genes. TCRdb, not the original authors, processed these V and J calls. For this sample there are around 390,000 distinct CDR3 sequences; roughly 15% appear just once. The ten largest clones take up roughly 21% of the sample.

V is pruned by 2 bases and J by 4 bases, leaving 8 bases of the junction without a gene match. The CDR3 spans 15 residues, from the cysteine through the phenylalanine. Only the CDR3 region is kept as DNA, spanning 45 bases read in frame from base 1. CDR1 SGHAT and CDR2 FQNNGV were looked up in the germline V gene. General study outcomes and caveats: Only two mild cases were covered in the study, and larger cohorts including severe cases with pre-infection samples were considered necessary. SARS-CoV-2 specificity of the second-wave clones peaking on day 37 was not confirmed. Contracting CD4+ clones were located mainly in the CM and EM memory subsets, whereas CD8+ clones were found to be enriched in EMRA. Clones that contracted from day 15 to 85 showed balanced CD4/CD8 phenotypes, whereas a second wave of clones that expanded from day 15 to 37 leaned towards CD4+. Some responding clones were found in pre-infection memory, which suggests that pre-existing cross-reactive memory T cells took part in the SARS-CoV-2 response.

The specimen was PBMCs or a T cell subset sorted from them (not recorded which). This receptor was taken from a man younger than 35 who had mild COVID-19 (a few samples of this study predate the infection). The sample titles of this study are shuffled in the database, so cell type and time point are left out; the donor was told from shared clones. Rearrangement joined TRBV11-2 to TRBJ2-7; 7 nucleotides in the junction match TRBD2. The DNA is TGTGCCAGCAGCTTATTCTGGCGGGGGACTTACGAGCAGTACTTC. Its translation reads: CASSLFWRGTYEQYF. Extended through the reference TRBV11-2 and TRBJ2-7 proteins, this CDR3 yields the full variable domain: EAGVAQSPRYKIIEKRQSVAFWCNPISGHATLYWYQQILGQGPKLLIQFQNNGVVDDSQLPKDRFSAERLKGVDSTLKIQPAKLEDSAVYLCASSLFWRGTYEQYFGPGTRLTVT.